Listed below are T cell receptor beta chains from one sample, sequenced in a study of blood T cells in healthy people across ages. TCRdb independently ran MiXCR on the 5' RACE reads; one entry per CDR3 protein. This sample has about 1,500,000 distinct CDR3 sequences, with 28% found just once. The material sequenced was blood. The source of these receptors is a woman aged 30 to 39 in good health. CDR3s include the opening cysteine and the closing phenylalanine or tryptophan. D genes are given only for firm matches. Clone size is stated in some rows and not others, as once, few, many or a class when expanded.

CDR3 DNA | CDR3 protein | D gene | V gene | clone size | J gene
TGTGCCAGCAGTGAATGGGACTCCTATGGCTACACCTTC | CASSEWDSYGYTF | - | TRBV2 | - | TRBJ1-2
TGTGCCAGCAGTTACAGGGGGGAAGAGACCCAGTACTTC | CASSYRGEETQYF | TRBD1 | TRBV28 | few | TRBJ2-5
TGTGCCAGCAGTTTTCGGACCCCTGAAGCTTTCTTT | CASSFRTPEAFF | - | TRBV12-3/TRBV12-4 | - | TRBJ1-1
TGTGCCAGCAGTTTATATACCCCGGGACTAGCGGGGGGACAAGAGACCCAGTACTTC | CASSLYTPGLAGGQETQYF | TRBD2 | TRBV27 | - | TRBJ2-5
TGCAGCGGGAGCGACGGGTTTGGTGAGCAGTTCTTC | CSGSDGFGEQFF | - | TRBV29-1 | few | TRBJ2-1
TGCAGTGCTAGAGATGGAGGACTAGCTGTAGATGAGCAGTACTTC | CSARDGGLAVDEQYF | TRBD2 | TRBV20-1 | - | TRBJ2-4
TGTGCCAACCCTCCCCCGCAGGGGGGAAAGGAGACCCAGTACTTC | CANPPPQGGKETQYF | - | TRBV13 | many | TRBJ2-5
TGTGCCAGCAGTTCCAACTATGGCTACACCTTC | CASSSNYGYTF | - | TRBV12-3/TRBV12-4 | many | TRBJ1-2
TGTGCCAGCAGCTTAGCGACTAGCGGGGGCGAGCAGTTCTTC | CASSLATSGGEQFF | TRBD2 | TRBV7-9 | few | TRBJ2-1
TGTGCCAGCAGCTCACAGGGGATAAATGGCTACACCTTC | CASSSQGINGYTF | TRBD1 | TRBV7-2 | few | TRBJ1-2
TGCAGTGCTATGTTAGCGGGGGGGCCGAGGAATACGCAGTATTTT | CSAMLAGGPRNTQYF | TRBD2 | TRBV20-1 | - | TRBJ2-3
TGTGCCAGCAGGGAGACAGGGGGGGGGCCCGGGGAGCTGTTTTTT | CASRETGGGPGELFF | TRBD1 | TRBV5-5 | - | TRBJ2-2
TGCAGTGCTAGAGAGGGTAGTAATTCACCCCTCCACTTT | CSAREGSNSPLHF | - | TRBV20-1 | few | TRBJ1-6
TGCAGTGCAATTAGCGGGAGTGCTGGGGCCAACGTCCTGACTTTC | CSAISGSAGANVLTF | TRBD2 | TRBV20-1 | many | TRBJ2-6
TGCAGTGCTAGTCCCAGGGGGGAAAAACTGTTTTTT | CSASPRGEKLFF | TRBD1 | TRBV20-1 | - | TRBJ1-4
TGTGCCAGCAGCCCCTCAGGGGCCCTACCGACTGGGGCCAACGTCCTGACTTTC | CASSPSGALPTGANVLTF | - | TRBV12-3/TRBV12-4 | few | TRBJ2-6
TGTGCCAGCAGCCGATCTCAGGGTTTGGAGCAGCCCCAGCATTTT | CASSRSQGLEQPQHF | - | TRBV5-5 | - | TRBJ1-5
TGTGCCAGCAGCTCAATTAGCGGAACGTCCTACAATGAGCAGTTCTTC | CASSSISGTSYNEQFF | - | TRBV7-8 | few | TRBJ2-1
TGTGCCATCAGTCCGGGACTCCAAGAGACCCAGTACTTC | CAISPGLQETQYF | - | TRBV10-3 | many | TRBJ2-5
TGTGCCAGCAGTGGAGGGACAGTGGGGAGTAATGAGCAGTTCTTC | CASSGGTVGSNEQFF | TRBD1 | TRBV2 | - | TRBJ2-1
TGTGCCAGCAGCTTGGATTTTCCCGCCGGGGGGGGAGGATTGGAGCAGTACTTC | CASSLDFPAGGGGLEQYF | TRBD2 | TRBV5-5 | many | TRBJ2-7
TGTGCCAGCAGCCACGAAGTAGCGGGAGGGGAAGAGACCCAGTACTTC | CASSHEVAGGEETQYF | TRBD2 | TRBV7-2 | - | TRBJ2-5
TGTGCCAGCAGTGAACGGAATCCGTCTAGCTCCTATAATTCACCCCTCCACTTT | CASSERNPSSSYNSPLHF | - | TRBV2 | - | TRBJ1-6